The 5 T cell receptor beta chains below come from one sample, sequenced in a study of graft-versus-host responses after intestinal transplantation. Here immunoSEQ multiplex PCR was the method, and the copy in TCRdb shows in-frame clones only, minus some. The table lists around 100,000 clones, 90% to 95% of them singletons. Antigen specificity for these receptors is unknown. The source was unstimulated CD8+ T cells sorted from spleen or lymph node cells, collected before transplant. The receptors here all came from a human donor who was the organ donor for an intestinal transplant.

V gene TRBV10-2 combines with J gene TRBJ2-5, with 12 bases identical to TRBD2. The CDR3 is 14 residues long. The V segment lost 4 bases and the J segment 5 bases; nucleotides outside the gene matches: 2. Germline values: CDR1 WSHSY, CDR2 SAAADI. The CDR3 sequence is CASSGLAGVETQYF. The DNA of the CDR3 is TGCGCCAGCAGTGGACTAGCGGGAGTGGAGACCCAGTACTTC.

As DNA, the CDR3 is TGTGCCAGCCTCACGACAGGGGGCGAGGGGAACACTGAAGCTTTCTTT. Translation gives CASLTTGGEGNTEAFF. The chain has TRBV27 and TRBJ1-1; 10 bases are a match to TRBD1. The CDR3 runs to 16 residues. Trimming cost V 8 bases and J 1 base; bases outside gene matches: 10. Germline V gene sequence: CDR1 MNHEY, CDR2 SMNVEV (reference sequence).

This clone was observed once. This chain uses TRBV7-2 with TRBJ1-1; 7 nucleotides line up with TRBD1. The germline V gene encodes CDR1 SGHTA and CDR2 FQGNSA. Losses at the gene ends were 5 bases for V and 9 bases for J; bases not matched to a gene: 21. The CDR3 runs 17 residues. CDR3: CASSQTLSRAGGSKAFF. The CDR3 DNA reads as TGTGCCAGCAGCCAGACACTGTCGAGGGCAGGGGGGTCGAAAGCTTTCTTT. The entire variable domain, with the rest obtained from reference TRBV7-2 and TRBJ1-1, is as follows: GAGVSQSPSNKVTEKGKDVELRCDPISGHTALYWYRQSLGQGLEFLIYFQGNSAPDKSGLPSDRFSAERTGGSVSTLTIQRTQQEDSAVYLCASSQTLSRAGGSKAFFGQGTRLTVV.

The rearrangement joins TRBV6-1 to TRBJ2-7, with unresolved D. Germline V lookup: CDR1 MNHNS, CDR2 SASEGT. This CDR3 comprises 15 residues. Trimming cost V 4 bases and J 0 bases, with 13 bases left between them. The CDR3 is CASSVSLYGSYEQYF. Here the CDR3 DNA reads TGTGCCAGCAGTGTCAGTCTCTACGGCTCCTACGAGCAGTACTTC.

In DNA, the CDR3 is TGTGCCAGCAGTTGGGGACGCAACACTGAAGCTTTCTTT. It encodes CASSWGRNTEAFF. The genes are TRBV27 and TRBJ1-1; TRBD1 might be the D (5 bases). The CDR3 runs 13 residues. Germline V CDR1 and CDR2: MNHEY, SMNVEV (reference sequence). V lost 4 bases and J lost 2, with 8 bases in between.